The 10 T cell receptor beta chains reported below all come from one sample, sequenced in a study of blood T cell repertoires in COVID-19. Assay used: immunoSEQ multiplex PCR; TCRdb lists only in-frame clones, some missing. The sample gives roughly 200,000 clones, about 86% of which show up once; approximately 4% is in the top ten. Source material: peripheral blood. The receptors shown here come from a man between 45 and 60 years old with active or convalescent COVID-19.

V gene TRBV29-1 combines with J gene TRBJ1-1, with D possibly matching TRBD1 (5 bases). The CDR3 has 13 amino acids. CDR1 SQVTM and CDR2 ANQGSEA come from the germline V gene. The V end was cut by 6 bases, the J end by 1 base, with 12 bases between. CDR3 amino acids: CSVRPTGNTEAFF. The CDR3 DNA follows: TGCAGCGTCCGCCCTACAGGGAACACTGAAGCTTTCTTT. The whole variable domain, remainder taken from reference TRBV29-1 and TRBJ1-1, is SAVISQKPSRDICQRGTSLTIQCQVDSQVTMMFWYRQQPGQSLTLIATANQGSEATYESGFVIDKFPISRPNLTFSTLTVSNMSPEDSSIYLCSVRPTGNTEAFFGQGTRLTVV.

The gene calls are TRBV19 and TRBJ1-2, with 12 bases aligning to TRBD1. The CDR3 extends over 16 amino acids. V shed 4 bases, J shed 8 bases, and the junction held 11 bases outside the gene matches. Germline V gives CDR1 LNHDA, CDR2 SQIVND (reference sequence). DNA of the CDR3: TGTGCCAGTAGTAGCCCGGGACAGGGGGCATTATTGGGCTACACCTTC. It translates to CASSSPGQGALLGYTF. The full variable domain, rest sourced from reference TRBV19 and TRBJ1-2, is DGGITQSPKYLFRKEGQNVTLSCEQNLNHDAMYWYRQDPGQGLRLIYYSQIVNDFQKGDIAEGYSVSREKKESFPLTVTSAQKNPTAFYLCASSSPGQGALLGYTFGSGTRLTVV.

The chain couples TRBV5-1 to TRBJ1-1; 8 bases match TRBD1. Germline V gene lookup returns CDR1 SGHRS and CDR2 YFSETQ. V lost 3 bases to trimming and J lost 2 bases; unmatched junction nucleotides: 3. This CDR3 spans 14 amino acids. The CDR3 sequence: CASSYTGGNTEAFF. For the CDR3, the DNA is TGCGCCAGCAGCTACACAGGGGGAAACACTGAAGCTTTCTTT. Complete variable domain (other parts from reference TRBV5-1 and TRBJ1-1): KAGVTQTPRYLIKTRGQQVTLSCSPISGHRSVSWYQQTPGQGLQFLFEYFSETQRNKGNFPGRFSGRQFSNSRSEMNVSTLELGDSALYLCASSYTGGNTEAFFGQGTRLTVV.

J is TRBJ2-5 and V is TRBV2; D is unclear. The germline V and J ends were trimmed by 7 bases and 7 bases, with 10 bases remaining between them. The CDR3 runs 11 residues. From germline, CDR1 is SNHLY and CDR2 FYNNEI. The CDR3 DNA reads TGTGCCAGCAACCTAGATGCGACCCAGTACTTC. Protein product: CASNLDATQYF.

Points on this clone: Other DNA variants within this sample encode the same CDR3. V is TRBV7-2 and J is TRBJ1-3; 7 bases match TRBD1. This CDR3 is 16 amino acids long. The J segment lost 1 base and the V segment lost 0 bases, leaving 3 bases of the junction unmatched. Germline CDR1 is SGHTA and CDR2 is FQGNSA. In nucleotides, the CDR3 is TGTGCCAGCAGCTTAGCAGGGGGCGCTTCTGGAAACACCATATATTTT. The encoded protein is CASSLAGGASGNTIYF.

This chain uses TRBV14 with TRBJ2-1; 14 bases match TRBD2. Germline-derived CDR1 and CDR2 are SGHDN and FVKESK. The V segment lost 4 bases and the J segment 12 bases; nucleotides outside the gene matches: 11. The length of the CDR3 is 16 residues. The CDR3 is CASSLGLAGGERRQFF. The DNA for the CDR3 is TGTGCCAGCAGCCTTGGACTAGCGGGGGGTGAGAGAAGGCAGTTCTTC.

The genes are TRBV28 and TRBJ2-5; maybe TRBD2 (6 bases). V lost 1 base and J 6 bases, leaving 12 bases between the germline ends. CDR3 length: 14 residues. In germline, CDR1 is MDHEN, CDR2 SYDVKM. The DNA for the CDR3 is TGTGCCAGCAGTTTATCCCAGGGAGGTCAGACCCAGTACTTC. Protein product: CASSLSQGGQTQYF.

The gene calls are TRBV29-1 and TRBJ1-2, with 8 bases that match TRBD1. The length of the CDR3 is 16 residues. The V segment lost 2 bases and the J segment 1 base; nucleotides outside the gene matches: 9. The V gene's germline CDR1 is SQVTM and CDR2 ANQGSEA. Here the CDR3 reads CSVEKSGTGGNYGYTF. The CDR3, as DNA: TGCAGCGTTGAAAAAAGTGGGACAGGTGGTAACTATGGCTACACCTTC. Based on the CDR3 plus reference TRBV29-1 and TRBJ1-2, the full variable domain is SAVISQKPSRDICQRGTSLTIQCQVDSQVTMMFWYRQQPGQSLTLIATANQGSEATYESGFVIDKFPISRPNLTFSTLTVSNMSPEDSSIYLCSVEKSGTGGNYGYTFGSGTRLTVV.

The rearrangement links TRBV12-3 or TRBV12-4 to TRBJ1-1; D is undetermined. V was pared by 3 bases and J by 11 bases, with 13 bases between. This CDR3 contains 12 residues. The CDR3 here is CASSFRQYGAFF. The CDR3 DNA is TGTGCCAGCAGTTTTAGGCAATACGGGGCTTTCTTT.

The chain combines TRBV6-6 with TRBJ1-4; possible D gene TRBD1, 5 bases. Per germline, CDR1 MNHNY and CDR2 SVGAGI (reference sequence). Deletions cut 5 bases from V and 3 bases from J, with 19 bases between. This CDR3 has 17 amino acids. This CDR3 reads CASSPRGRGRANEKLFF. CDR3 nucleotides: TGTGCCAGCAGTCCCCGGGGGAGGGGTAGGGCTAATGAAAAACTGTTTTTT.